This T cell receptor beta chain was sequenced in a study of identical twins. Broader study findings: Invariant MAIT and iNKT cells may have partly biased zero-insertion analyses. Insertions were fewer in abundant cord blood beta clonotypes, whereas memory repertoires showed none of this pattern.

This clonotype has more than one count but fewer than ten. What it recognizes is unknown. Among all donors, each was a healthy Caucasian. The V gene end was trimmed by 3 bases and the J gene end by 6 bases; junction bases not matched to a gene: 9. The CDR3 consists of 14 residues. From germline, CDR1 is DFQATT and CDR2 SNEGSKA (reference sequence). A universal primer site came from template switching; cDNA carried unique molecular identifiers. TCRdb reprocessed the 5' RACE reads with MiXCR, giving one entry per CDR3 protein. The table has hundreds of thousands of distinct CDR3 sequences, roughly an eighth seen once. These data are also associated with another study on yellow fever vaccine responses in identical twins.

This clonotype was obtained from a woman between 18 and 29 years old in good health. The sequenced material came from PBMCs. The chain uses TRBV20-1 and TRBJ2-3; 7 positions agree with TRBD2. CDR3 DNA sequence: TGCAGTGCTAGCTTAGCGGGTCGGCGGGATACGCAGTATTTT. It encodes CSASLAGRRDTQYF.